This is a list of T cell receptor beta chains from one sample in a study of T cell responses to AZD1222 COVID-19 vaccine. TCRdb keeps only in-frame clones here, not all; method: immunoSEQ multiplex PCR. The table shows some 150,000 clones, with under 95% occurring only once. The sample here was peripheral blood, taken on day 0 of AZD1222 vaccination. The receptor source for this set is an adult in good health. CDR3s include the opening cysteine and the closing phenylalanine or tryptophan. The D gene is left open where the match is weak. Some rows have no size entry. The others give once, few or many, or a class for an expanded clone.

>.|TRBV19|few|TRBJ1-1
TGTGCCAGTAGTCGAAACACTGAAGCTTTCTTT
CASSRNTEAFF
>.|TRBV5-1|.|TRBJ2-2
TGCGCCAGCAGCTTGGGACTAGGGGACACCGGGGAGCTGTTTTTT
CASSLGLGDTGELFF
>.|TRBV5-4|.|TRBJ2-1
TGTGCCAGCAGCACCGCCACGACAACTGAGCAGTTCTTC
CASSTATTTEQFF
>.|TRBV20-1|few|TRBJ1-4
TGCAGTGCTAGTAGGGAAGACGGTGAAAAACTGTTTTTT
CSASREDGEKLFF
>.|TRBV27|.|TRBJ1-2
TGTGCCAGCAGTTTAGGTCTTGCTAACTATGGCTACACCTTC
CASSLGLANYGYTF
>.|TRBV25-1|.|TRBJ1-4
TGTGCCAGCAGTGAATTGGGGCAGCTGTTTTTT
CASSELGQLFF
>.|TRBV9|once|TRBJ1-5
TGTGCCAGCAGCCTTTCAGGCGGGCCCAATCAGCCCCAGCATTTT
CASSLSGGPNQPQHF
>.|TRBV11-2|.|TRBJ1-3
TGTGCCAGCAGCTCCCGGGACAACCTAGCGTTTGGAAACACCATATATTTT
CASSSRDNLAFGNTIYF
>.|TRBV11-1|.|TRBJ1-1
TGTGCCAGCAGCACCACTTGGCAGGGGACCACTGAAGCTTTCTTT
CASSTTWQGTTEAFF
>.|TRBV4-3|.|TRBJ2-5
TGCGCCAGCAGCCAAGGAAGGGGGGAGACCCAGTACTTC
CASSQGRGETQYF
>.|TRBV6-5|.|TRBJ2-7
TGTGCCAGCAGTCGGACACCGTACGAGCAGTACTTC
CASSRTPYEQYF
>.|TRBV6-5|.|TRBJ1-2
TGTGCCAGCAGCTCCCCGGGCCGGGGCTACACCTTC
CASSSPGRGYTF
>.|TRBV4-3|.|TRBJ1-4
TGCGCCAGCAGCCAAGACCCGGGGGCGATGACTAATGAAAAACTGTTTTTT
CASSQDPGAMTNEKLFF
>TRBD1|TRBV6-2/TRBV6-3|.|TRBJ1-2
TGTGCCAGCAGTGACCCGGGACAGGGGGATGGCTACACCTTC
CASSDPGQGDGYTF
>.|TRBV5-1|.|TRBJ2-5
TGCGCCAGCAGCCAATCGGGACCCCAAGAGACCCAGTACTTC
CASSQSGPQETQYF
>.|TRBV7-3|.|TRBJ2-1
TGTGCCAGCAGCTTTAACCCGGACCCCACCTACAATGAGCAGTTCTTC
CASSFNPDPTYNEQFF
>TRBD2|TRBV7-2|medium-sized|TRBJ2-1
TGTGCCAGCAGCCAGGGACTAGCGGGAGCCAATGAGCAGTTCTTC
CASSQGLAGANEQFF
>.|TRBV9|.|TRBJ2-7
TGTGCCAGCAGCGTAGGTACAGGGTACGAGGAGCAGTACTTC
CASSVGTGYEEQYF
>TRBD2|TRBV9|.|TRBJ2-1
TGTGCCAGCAGCGTAGTCCCTAGCGGGAGATCGGGTAACAATGAGCAGTTCTTC
CASSVVPSGRSGNNEQFF
>.|TRBV5-6|.|TRBJ1-2
TGTGCCAGCAGCTTGTGGGCGGCACGGGGGGGAGGCTACACCTTC
CASSLWAARGGGYTF
>TRBD2|TRBV3-1/TRBV3-2|.|TRBJ2-2
TGTGCCAGCAGCCAAGTTCGGTTCTCGGGACTAGCGGGTTACACCGGGGAGCTGTTTTTT
CASSQVRFSGLAGYTGELFF
>TRBD2|TRBV5-6|.|TRBJ2-7
TGTGCCAGCAGCTCGGGACTAGCGCCCTACGAGCAGTACTTC
CASSSGLAPYEQYF
>.|TRBV5-4|.|TRBJ1-1
TGTGCCAGCAGCTCCGAAGGCCGCGAAGCTTTCTTT
CASSSEGREAFF
>.|TRBV9|.|TRBJ1-1
TGTGCCAGCAGCGTAGCGGGGAACACTGAAGCTTTCTTT
CASSVAGNTEAFF
>.|TRBV7-9|.|TRBJ1-1
TGTGCCAGCAGCTTCCCGTGGGGGGGGAACACTGAAGCTTTCTTT
CASSFPWGGNTEAFF
>.|TRBV13|.|TRBJ1-5
TGTGCCAGCAGCTTAGGGCCTTATAGCAATCAGCCCCAGCATTTT
CASSLGPYSNQPQHF
>TRBD1|TRBV5-6|once|TRBJ1-5
TGTGCCAGCAGCTCGGGACAGGGGGCAGGGCAGCCCCAGCATTTT
CASSSGQGAGQPQHF
>.|TRBV6-6|.|TRBJ1-4
TGTGCCAGCAGGGTTAATAATGAAAAACTGTTTTTT
CASRVNNEKLFF
>TRBD2|TRBV10-3|.|TRBJ2-7
TGTGCCATCAGTACCGGGACTAGCGGGGTTCCCTACGAGCAGTACTTC
CAISTGTSGVPYEQYF
>.|TRBV12-3/TRBV12-4|.|TRBJ1-2
TGTGCCAGCAGTTTAGGGGGACCAATGGGCTACACCTTC
CASSLGGPMGYTF
>TRBD1|TRBV28|.|TRBJ1-3
TGTGCCAGCGGCGTGGGGACAGGGGGCTCTGGAAACACCATATATTTT
CASGVGTGGSGNTIYF
>TRBD2|TRBV27|.|TRBJ2-1
TGTGCCAGCAGCACTTACGGACTAGCGGTTTACAATGAGCAGTTCTTC
CASSTYGLAVYNEQFF
>TRBD1|TRBV29-1|.|TRBJ2-1
TGCAGCACCTCTGCAGGGACAGGGCACAATGAGCAGTTCTTC
CSTSAGTGHNEQFF
>.|TRBV7-2|.|TRBJ2-3
TGTGCCAGCAGCTTCCAGTTTGCTACGCAGTATTTT
CASSFQFATQYF
>.|TRBV4-1|.|TRBJ2-1
TGCGCCAGCAGCCAAGAAGTACCCAACCCTGACCTCTACAATGAGCAGTTCTTC
CASSQEVPNPDLYNEQFF
>TRBD2|TRBV7-9|.|TRBJ2-1
TGTGCCAGCAGCTTCTCCGGGACTAGTCACAATGAGCAGTTCTTC
CASSFSGTSHNEQFF
>.|TRBV28|.|TRBJ1-5
TGTGCCAGCAGTTCCCCTCGGGGCAGCCCGGGTTCCCAGCATTTT
CASSSPRGSPGSQHF
>.|TRBV28|.|TRBJ2-6
TGTGCCAGCAGTCTGTCGTCCGGGACCGACCTCTCTGGGGCCAACGTCCTGACTTTC
CASSLSSGTDLSGANVLTF